The sequence of this T cell receptor beta chain was determined in a study of blood T cell repertoires in COVID-19. Study at large: Acute and convalescent COVID-19 specimens originated in the United States, Italy and Spain. The analysed material was cDNA or gDNA that came from T cells, B-cell-depleted T cells, or PBMCs.

As regards this clone: Within the sample, other DNA sequences also encode this same CDR3.

As originally analysed: By means of reference gene primer amplification, nucleated cell counts were estimated. Clones were sequenced by immunoSEQ multiplex PCR, and TCRdb holds only the in-frame ones, with some missing. Clonal size and the V and J genes are those of that table, whereas D and trimming came from the DNA. The sample yields 300,000 to 350,000 clones, about 89% seen once. The CDR3 runs to 13 residues. V was pared by 6 bases and J by 1 base, with 8 bases between. The TCR originated in a woman in her fifties or sixties with COVID-19, enrolled during active disease. Material for sequencing was peripheral blood. The J gene is TRBJ2-3, the V gene TRBV12-3 or TRBV12-4; D unresolved. The CDR3 region has the DNA TGTGCCAGCAGCCTCACGGGCACAGATACGCAGTATTTT. Translated, it gives CASSLTGTDTQYF.